This T cell receptor (beta chain) was obtained from a study of blood T cell repertoires in COVID-19. TCRdb's table, derived via immunoSEQ multiplex PCR, lists solely in-frame clones and lacks some. The table records over 200,000 clones, roughly 88% of them present only once. Germline loops: CDR1 SGDLS, CDR2 YYNGEE. Trimming cost V 4 bases and J 6 bases, with 13 bases left between them. The CDR3 length is 13 residues. The J gene is TRBJ2-5, the V gene TRBV9; possibly TRBD1 for D (6 bases). The sequence was collected from a woman aged 30 to 39 with acute or convalescent COVID-19. Sequencing used peripheral blood. The CDR3 nucleotides are TGTGCCAGCAGCCAGGTGGGGGCCCAGACCCAGTACTTC. This translates into CASSQVGAQTQYF.